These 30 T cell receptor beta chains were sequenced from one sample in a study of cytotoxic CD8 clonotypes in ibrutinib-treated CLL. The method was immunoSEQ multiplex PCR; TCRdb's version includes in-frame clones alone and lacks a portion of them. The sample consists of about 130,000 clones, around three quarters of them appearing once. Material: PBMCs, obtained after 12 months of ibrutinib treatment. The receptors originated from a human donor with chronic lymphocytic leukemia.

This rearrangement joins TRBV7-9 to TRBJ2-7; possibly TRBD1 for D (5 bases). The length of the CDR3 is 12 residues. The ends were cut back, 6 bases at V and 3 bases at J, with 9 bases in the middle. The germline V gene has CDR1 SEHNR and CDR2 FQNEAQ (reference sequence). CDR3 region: CASRSDSYEQYF. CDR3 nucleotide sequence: TGTGCCAGCAGAAGCGACAGCTACGAGCAGTACTTC.

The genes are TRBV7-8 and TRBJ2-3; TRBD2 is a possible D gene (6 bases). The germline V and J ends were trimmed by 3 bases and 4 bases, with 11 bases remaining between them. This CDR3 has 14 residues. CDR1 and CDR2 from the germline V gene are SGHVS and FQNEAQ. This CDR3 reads CASSFGGQADTQYF. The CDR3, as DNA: TGTGCCAGCAGCTTCGGGGGTCAGGCAGATACGCAGTATTTT.

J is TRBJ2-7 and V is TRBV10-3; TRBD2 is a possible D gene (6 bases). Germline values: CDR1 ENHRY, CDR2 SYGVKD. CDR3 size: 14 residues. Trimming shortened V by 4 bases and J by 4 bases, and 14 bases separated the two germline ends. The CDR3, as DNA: TGTGCCATCAGTGCCCCAGCGGGCCTATACGAGCAGTACTTC. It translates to CAISAPAGLYEQYF.

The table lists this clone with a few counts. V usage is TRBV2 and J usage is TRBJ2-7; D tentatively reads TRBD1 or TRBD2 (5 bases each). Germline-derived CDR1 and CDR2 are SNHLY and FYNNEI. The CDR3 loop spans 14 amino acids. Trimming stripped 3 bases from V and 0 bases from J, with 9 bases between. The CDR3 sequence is CASSDEGFSYEQYF. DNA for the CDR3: TGTGCCAGCAGTGACGAGGGGTTCTCCTACGAGCAGTACTTC.

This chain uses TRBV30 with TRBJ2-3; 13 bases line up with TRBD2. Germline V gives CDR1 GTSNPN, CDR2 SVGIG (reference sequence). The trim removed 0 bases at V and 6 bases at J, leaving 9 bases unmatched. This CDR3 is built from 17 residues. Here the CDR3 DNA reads TGTGCCTGGAGTGTTCGCTGGACTAGCGGGAGTGTGGATACGCAGTATTTT. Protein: CAWSVRWTSGSVDTQYF.

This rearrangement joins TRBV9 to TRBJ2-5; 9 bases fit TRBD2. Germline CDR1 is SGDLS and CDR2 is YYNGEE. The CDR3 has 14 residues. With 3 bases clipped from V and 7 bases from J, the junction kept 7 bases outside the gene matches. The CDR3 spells CASSGGRAYVTQYF. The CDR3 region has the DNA TGTGCCAGCAGCGGCGGGAGGGCCTACGTGACCCAGTACTTC.

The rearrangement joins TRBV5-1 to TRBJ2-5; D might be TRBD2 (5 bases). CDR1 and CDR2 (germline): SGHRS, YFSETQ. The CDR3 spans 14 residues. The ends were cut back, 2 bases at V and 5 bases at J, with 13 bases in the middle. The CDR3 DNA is TGCGCCAGCAGCTTAAGGCTAGCCCTCGAGACCCAGTACTTC. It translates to CASSLRLALETQYF.

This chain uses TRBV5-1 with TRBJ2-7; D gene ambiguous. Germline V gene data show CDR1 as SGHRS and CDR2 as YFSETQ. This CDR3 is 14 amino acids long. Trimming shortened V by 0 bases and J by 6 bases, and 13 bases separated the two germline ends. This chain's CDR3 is CASSLDAGSTEQYF. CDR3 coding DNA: TGCGCCAGCAGCTTGGATGCAGGTTCGACCGAGCAGTACTTC.

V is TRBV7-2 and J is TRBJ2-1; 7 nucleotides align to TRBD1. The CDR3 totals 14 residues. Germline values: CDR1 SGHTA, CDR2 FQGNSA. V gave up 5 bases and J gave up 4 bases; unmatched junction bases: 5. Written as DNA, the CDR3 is TGTGCCAGCAGCCTCGACAGGGCGTACAATGAGCAGTTCTTC. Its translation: CASSLDRAYNEQFF.

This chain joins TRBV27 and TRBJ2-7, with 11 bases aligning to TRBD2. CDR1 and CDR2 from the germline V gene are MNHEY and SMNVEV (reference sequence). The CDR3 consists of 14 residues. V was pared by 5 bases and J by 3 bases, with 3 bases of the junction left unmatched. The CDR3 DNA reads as TGTGCCAGCAGTGCAGGACTAGCGGGCTACGAGCAGTACTTC. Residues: CASSAGLAGYEQYF.

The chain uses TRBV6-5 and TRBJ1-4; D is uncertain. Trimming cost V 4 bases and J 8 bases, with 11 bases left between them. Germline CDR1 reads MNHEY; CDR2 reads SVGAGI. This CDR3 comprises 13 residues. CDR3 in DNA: TGTGCCAGCAGTTTTGGTCTGGACGAAAAACTGTTTTTT. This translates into CASSFGLDEKLFF.

The CDR3 reads CAWSLGLAGTGELFF. The DNA of the CDR3 is TGTGCCTGGAGTTTGGGACTAGCGGGAACCGGGGAGCTGTTTTTT. The chain is built from TRBV30 and TRBJ2-2; 13 nucleotides align to TRBD2. Unmatched junction bases numbered 2, after V lost 2 bases and J lost 5 bases. Germline values: CDR1 GTSNPN, CDR2 SVGIG (reference sequence). The CDR3 spans 15 residues. The full variable domain, rest sourced from reference TRBV30 and TRBJ2-2, is SQTIHQWPATLVQPVGSPLSLECTVEGTSNPNLYWYRQAAGRGLQLLFYSVGIGQISSEVPQNLSASRPQDRQFILSSKKLLLSDSGFYLCAWSLGLAGTGELFFGEGSRLTVL.

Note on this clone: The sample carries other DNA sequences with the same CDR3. Here the CDR3 DNA reads TGTGCCAGCAGTTATGGCGGCACTGAAGCTTTCTTT. As protein: CASSYGGTEAFF. This chain uses TRBV6-5 with TRBJ1-1; D remains ambiguous. The germline CDR1 and CDR2 sequences are MNHEY and SVGAGI. This CDR3 is built from 12 residues. V was clipped by 3 bases and J by 4 bases, with 6 bases between them.

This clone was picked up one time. The CDR3 sequence is CASSSTEGTEAFF. The CDR3 DNA is TGTGCCAGCAGTTCCACCGAAGGCACTGAAGCTTTCTTT. This chain uses TRBV6-5 with TRBJ1-1; no definite D call. Deletions cut 4 bases from V and 4 bases from J, with 10 bases between. The germline CDR1 and CDR2 sequences are MNHEY and SVGAGI. The CDR3 sequence is 13 residues long.

CDR3 region: CASSEAAGQRYTEAFF. As DNA, the CDR3 is TGCGCCAGCAGTGAGGCCGCGGGACAGCGGTACACTGAAGCTTTCTTT. This chain connects TRBV10-1 to TRBJ1-1; the match to TRBD1 covers 7 bases. The CDR3 is 16 amino acids. V shed 2 bases, J shed 3 bases, and the junction held 9 bases outside the gene matches. Germline CDR1 is WNHNN and CDR2 is SYGVQD (reference sequence).

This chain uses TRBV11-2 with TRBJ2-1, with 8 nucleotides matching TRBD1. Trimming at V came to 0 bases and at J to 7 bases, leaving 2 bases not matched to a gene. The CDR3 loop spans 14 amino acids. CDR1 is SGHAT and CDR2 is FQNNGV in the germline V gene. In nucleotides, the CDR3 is TGTGCCAGCAGCTTAGAAAGACAGGGGAATGAGCAGTTCTTC. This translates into CASSLERQGNEQFF. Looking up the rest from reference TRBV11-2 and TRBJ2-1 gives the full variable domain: EAGVAQSPRYKIIEKRQSVAFWCNPISGHATLYWYQQILGQGPKLLIQFQNNGVVDDSQLPKDRFSAERLKGVDSTLKIQPAKLEDSAVYLCASSLERQGNEQFFGPGTRLTVL.

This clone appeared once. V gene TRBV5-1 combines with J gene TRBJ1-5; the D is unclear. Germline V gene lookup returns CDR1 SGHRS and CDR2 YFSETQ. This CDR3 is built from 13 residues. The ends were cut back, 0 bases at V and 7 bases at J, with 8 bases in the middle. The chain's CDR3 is CASSLEGLQPQHF. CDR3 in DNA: TGCGCCAGCAGCTTGGAAGGTTTACAGCCCCAGCATTTT.

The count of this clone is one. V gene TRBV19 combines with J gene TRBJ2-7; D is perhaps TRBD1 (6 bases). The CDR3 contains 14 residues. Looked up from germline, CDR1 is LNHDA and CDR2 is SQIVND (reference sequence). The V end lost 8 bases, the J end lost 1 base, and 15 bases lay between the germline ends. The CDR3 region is CASRRRDKSYEQYF. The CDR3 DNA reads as TGTGCCAGTCGCCGTCGGGACAAGTCCTACGAGCAGTACTTC.

CDR3 DNA: TGTGCCAGCAGCTCATCCGTAGCGGCGGGGACAGATACGCAGTATTTT. It encodes CASSSSVAAGTDTQYF. The gene calls are TRBV5-6 and TRBJ2-3; tentative D call: TRBD2 (6 bases). Trimming pared 3 bases from V and 3 bases from J, leaving 17 bases between. CDR3 length: 16 residues. From germline, CDR1 is SGHDT and CDR2 YYEEEE.

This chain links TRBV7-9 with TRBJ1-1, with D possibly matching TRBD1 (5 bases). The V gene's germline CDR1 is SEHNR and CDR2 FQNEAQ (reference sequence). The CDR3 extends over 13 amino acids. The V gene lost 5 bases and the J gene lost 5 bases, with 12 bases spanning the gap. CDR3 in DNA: TGTGCCAGCAGCCCAAGGGGCGCGACTGAAGCTTTCTTT. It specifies CASSPRGATEAFF.

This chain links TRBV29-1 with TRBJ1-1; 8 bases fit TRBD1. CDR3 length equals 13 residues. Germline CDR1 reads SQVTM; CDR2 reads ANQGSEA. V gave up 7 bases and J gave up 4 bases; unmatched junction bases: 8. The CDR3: CSAYTTGGTEAFF. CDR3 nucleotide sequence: TGCAGCGCCTACACCACAGGGGGCACTGAAGCTTTCTTT.

The CDR3 DNA follows: TGCAGAGGCGACAACTCAGAAGCTTTCTTT. This codes for CRGDNSEAFF. The chain links TRBV29-1 to TRBJ1-1; D unclear. The CDR3 is 10 amino acids. Germline CDR1 is SQVTM and CDR2 is ANQGSEA.

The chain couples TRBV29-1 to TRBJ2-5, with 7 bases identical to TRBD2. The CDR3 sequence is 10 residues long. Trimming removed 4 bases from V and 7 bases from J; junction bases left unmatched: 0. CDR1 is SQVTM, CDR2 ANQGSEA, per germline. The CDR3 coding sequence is TGCAGCGTTGGGGAGGGGACCCAGTACTTC. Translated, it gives CSVGEGTQYF.

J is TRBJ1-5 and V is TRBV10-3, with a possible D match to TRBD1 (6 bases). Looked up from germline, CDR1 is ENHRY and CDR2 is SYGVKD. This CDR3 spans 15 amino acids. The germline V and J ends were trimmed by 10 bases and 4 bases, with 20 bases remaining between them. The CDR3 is CATARTGQRNQPQHF. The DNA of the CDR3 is TGTGCCACCGCTCGGACCGGACAGAGAAATCAGCCCCAGCATTTT.

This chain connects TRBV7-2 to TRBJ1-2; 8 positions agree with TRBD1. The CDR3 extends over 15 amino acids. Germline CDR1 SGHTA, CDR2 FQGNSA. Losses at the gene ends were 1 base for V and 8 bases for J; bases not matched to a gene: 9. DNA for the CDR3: TGTGCCAGCAGCTTAGAGGCCAGGGGGCGCGGAGGCTACACCTTC. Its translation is CASSLEARGRGGYTF.

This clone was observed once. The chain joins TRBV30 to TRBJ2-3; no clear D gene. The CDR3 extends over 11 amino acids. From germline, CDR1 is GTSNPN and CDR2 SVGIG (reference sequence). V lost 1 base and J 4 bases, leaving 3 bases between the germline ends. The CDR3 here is CAWSGADTQYF. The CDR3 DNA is TGTGCCTGGAGTGGGGCAGATACGCAGTATTTT.

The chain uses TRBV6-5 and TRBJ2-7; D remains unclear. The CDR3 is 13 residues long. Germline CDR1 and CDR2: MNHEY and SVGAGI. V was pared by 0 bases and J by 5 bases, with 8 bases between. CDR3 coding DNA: TGTGCCAGCAGTTACTCTCCCCGGGACGAGCAGTACTTC. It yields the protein CASSYSPRDEQYF.

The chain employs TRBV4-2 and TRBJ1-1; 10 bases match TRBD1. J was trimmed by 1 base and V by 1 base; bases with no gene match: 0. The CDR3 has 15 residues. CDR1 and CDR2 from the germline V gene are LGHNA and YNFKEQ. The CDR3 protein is CASSQGTGGNTEAFF. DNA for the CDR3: TGTGCCAGCAGCCAAGGGACAGGGGGGAACACTGAAGCTTTCTTT.

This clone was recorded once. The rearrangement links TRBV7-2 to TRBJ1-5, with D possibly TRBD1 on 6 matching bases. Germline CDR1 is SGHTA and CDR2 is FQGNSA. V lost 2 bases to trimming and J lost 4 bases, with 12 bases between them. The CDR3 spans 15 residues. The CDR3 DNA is TGTGCCAGCAGCTTAAGGTCAGGGGAAAATCAGCCCCAGCATTTT. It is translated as CASSLRSGENQPQHF.

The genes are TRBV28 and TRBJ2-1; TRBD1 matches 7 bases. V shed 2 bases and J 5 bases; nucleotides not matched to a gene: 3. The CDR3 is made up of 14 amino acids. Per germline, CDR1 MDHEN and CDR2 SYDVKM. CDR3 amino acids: CASSLRGLNNEQFF. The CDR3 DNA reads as TGTGCCAGCAGTTTAAGGGGGCTAAACAATGAGCAGTTCTTC. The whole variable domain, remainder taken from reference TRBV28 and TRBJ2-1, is DVKVTQSSRYLVKRTGEKVFLECVQDMDHENMFWYRQDPGLGLRLIYFSYDVKMKEKGDIPEGYSVSREKKERFSLILESASTNQTSMYLCASSLRGLNNEQFFGPGTRLTVL.